The T cell receptor beta chain under discussion was sequenced for a study of cytomegalovirus exposure and HLA in healthy donors. Study-wide findings and caveats: The study put 150 to 200 TCR beta chains on its list as cytomegalovirus-associated.

Details on this clone: Antigen specificity is unknown.

Assay: immunoSEQ multiplex PCR; the TCRdb copy retains only in-frame clones and omits some. The sample records roughly 140,000 clones, roughly nine tenths being singletons. The material sequenced was PBMCs. This clonotype was sampled from a man between 18 and 35 years old in good health and CMV-seronegative.

The CDR3 nucleotides read TGCGCCAGCAGCCAAACTTTACAGGGAACACACTATGGCTACACCTTC. It yields the protein CASSQTLQGTHYGYTF. This chain links TRBV4-1 with TRBJ1-2; TRBD1 is a possible D gene (6 bases). Trimming left V 2 bases short and J 3 bases short, with 16 bases between. Germline lookup yields CDR1 MGHRA and CDR2 YSYEKL. The CDR3 extends over 16 amino acids.